This T cell receptor beta chain derives from a study of blood T cell repertoires in COVID-19. The trim removed 5 bases at V and 4 bases at J, leaving 7 bases unmatched. The CDR3 totals 14 residues. Per the germline V gene, CDR1 is MDHEN and CDR2 is SYDVKM. In the original processing: Nucleated cell counts were estimated from reference gene primer amplification. Using immunoSEQ multiplex PCR, the repertoire was profiled, and TCRdb retains in-frame clones only, with some absent. D and trimming come from the DNA, and the V and J calls and clone size come from that table. The table lists about 100,000 clones, approximately 80% of them singletons.

This chain links TRBV28 with TRBJ1-2, with TRBD1 identical over 7 bases. The specimen sequenced was peripheral blood. The clonotype originates from a human donor in a cohort sampled during active COVID-19. DNA for the CDR3: TGTGCCAGCAGTCCCGGGACAGCCCTCTATGGCTACACCTTC. It translates to CASSPGTALYGYTF.